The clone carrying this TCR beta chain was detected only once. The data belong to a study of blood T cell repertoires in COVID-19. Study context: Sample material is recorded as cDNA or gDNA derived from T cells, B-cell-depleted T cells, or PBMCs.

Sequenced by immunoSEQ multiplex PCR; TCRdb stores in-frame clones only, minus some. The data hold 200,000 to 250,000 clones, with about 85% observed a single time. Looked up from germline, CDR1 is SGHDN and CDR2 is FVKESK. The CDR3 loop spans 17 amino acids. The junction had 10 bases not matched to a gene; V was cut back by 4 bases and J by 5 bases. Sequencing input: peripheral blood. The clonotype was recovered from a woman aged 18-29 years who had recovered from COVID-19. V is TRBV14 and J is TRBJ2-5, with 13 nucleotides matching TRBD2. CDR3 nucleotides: TGTGCCAGCAGCCTACCCACTAGCGGGAGGGCGGGGGAGACCCAGTACTTC. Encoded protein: CASSLPTSGRAGETQYF.